These T cell receptor beta chains were read from a single sample in a study of T cells in tuberculosis. The table came from immunoSEQ multiplex PCR; TCRdb's copy has only in-frame clones and leaves some out. The sample yields about 30,000 clones, about 90% seen once. Sequenced material: PBMCs, taken at tuberculosis diagnosis. All receptors come from an adult with tuberculosis. Each CDR3 is given with its conserved first and last residue. D genes are given only for firm matches. Rows may omit the clone size; those that give it use once, few, many or a size class.

. | TRBD2 | TRBJ2-1 | TRBV7-2 | CASSPRSSGGAFEQFF | TGTGCCAGCAGCCCAAGGTCTAGCGGGGGGGCTTTTGAGCAGTTCTTC
. | . | TRBJ1-1 | TRBV7-2 | CASSLVGLAGEAFF | TGTGCCAGCAGCTTAGTTGGCCTAGCGGGGGAAGCTTTCTTT
. | TRBD1 | TRBJ1-5 | TRBV30 | CAWSYGGQDHSNQPQHF | TGTGCCTGGTCCTACGGGGGACAGGATCATAGCAATCAGCCCCAGCATTTT
. | TRBD1 | TRBJ2-7 | TRBV5-1 | CASSHGWGQRAYEQYF | TGCGCCAGCAGCCATGGGTGGGGACAGCGTGCATACGAGCAGTACTTC
. | TRBD2 | TRBJ2-3 | TRBV5-6 | CASSLAASGGFTDTQYF | TGTGCCAGCAGCTTGGCCGCTAGCGGGGGGTTCACAGATACGCAGTATTTT
once | TRBD1 | TRBJ2-1 | TRBV10-2 | CASSDLGQTMDEQFF | TGCGCCAGCAGTGATTTGGGACAGACCATGGATGAGCAGTTCTTC
few | . | TRBJ2-4 | TRBV27 | CATAWAFGNIQYF | TGTGCCACCGCGTGGGCATTTGGAAACATTCAGTACTTC
once | . | TRBJ1-1 | TRBV5-1 | CASSSSGLGMNTEAFF | TGCGCCAGCAGCTCATCGGGACTCGGGATGAACACTGAAGCTTTCTTT
. | TRBD1 | TRBJ1-3 | TRBV6-6 | CASSRDRGRPGNTIYF | TGTGCCAGCAGTCGAGACAGGGGCCGTCCTGGAAACACCATATATTTT
. | TRBD2 | TRBJ2-3 | TRBV10-3 | CAISGGTSGSTDTQYF | TGTGCCATCAGTGGCGGGACTAGCGGGAGCACAGATACGCAGTATTTT
. | TRBD1 | TRBJ1-4 | TRBV19 | CASSISTGGNEKLFF | TGTGCCAGTAGTATATCGACAGGGGGTAATGAAAAACTGTTTTTT
. | TRBD2 | TRBJ2-1 | TRBV5-8 | CASSWTSGRVDEQFF | TGTGCCAGCAGCTGGACTAGCGGGAGAGTAGATGAGCAGTTCTTC
. | . | TRBJ1-1 | TRBV27 | CASTPYPGNTEAFF | TGTGCCAGCACCCCCTACCCAGGGAACACTGAAGCTTTCTTT
. | . | TRBJ2-7 | TRBV4-1 | CASSQDRGSRDEQYF | TGCGCCAGCAGCCAAGACCGCGGGTCCAGAGACGAGCAGTACTTC
. | . | TRBJ2-3 | TRBV27 | CASSLRRGFMVDTQYF | TGTGCCAGCAGTTTAAGGCGAGGGTTTATGGTGGATACGCAGTATTTT
once | . | TRBJ2-7 | TRBV14 | CASSQVGSYEQYF | TGTGCCAGCAGCCAAGTTGGGAGTTACGAGCAGTACTTC
. | TRBD2 | TRBJ2-3 | TRBV18 | CASSPAGGGTDTQYF | TGTGCCAGCTCACCAGCGGGAGGGGGCACAGATACGCAGTATTTT
. | . | TRBJ2-3 | TRBV4-1 | CASSPHRGADTQYF | TGCGCCAGCAGCCCCCACCGGGGAGCAGATACGCAGTATTTT
. | . | TRBJ2-7 | TRBV27 | CASSSETSIRTYEQYF | TGTGCCAGCAGTTCCGAGACTTCTATTCGGACCTACGAGCAGTACTTC
once | . | TRBJ1-2 | TRBV5-4 | CASSLPGRGYGYTF | TGTGCCAGCAGCTTGCCTGGACGGGGCTATGGCTACACCTTC
few | TRBD2 | TRBJ2-7 | TRBV2 | CASSGSGGGEQYF | TGTGCCAGCAGTGGTTCGGGGGGAGGCGAGCAGTACTTC
. | TRBD1 | TRBJ1-5 | TRBV6-6 | CASRGGQGRNQPQHF | TGTGCCAGCAGGGGAGGACAGGGTCGGAATCAGCCCCAGCATTTT
. | . | TRBJ2-4 | TRBV19 | CASRLLGQIAKNIQYF | TGTGCCAGTAGACTCCTGGGACAAATAGCCAAAAACATTCAGTACTTC
. | TRBD1 | TRBJ1-2 | TRBV5-1 | CASSFGTGTYGYTF | TGCGCCAGCAGCTTCGGGACAGGCACCTATGGCTACACCTTC
few | . | TRBJ2-1 | TRBV7-2 | CASSFKGVNDYNEQFF | TGTGCCAGCAGCTTTAAAGGGGTCAACGACTACAATGAGCAGTTCTTC
. | . | TRBJ1-2 | TRBV20-1 | CSAGAGGYTF | TGCAGTGCTGGGGCCGGGGGCTACACCTTC
once | . | TRBJ2-5 | TRBV28 | CASSPGGGSGETQYF | TGTGCCAGCAGTCCGGGGGGCGGGAGCGGCGAGACCCAGTACTTC
once | . | TRBJ1-2 | TRBV2 | CASSRRYDGYTF | TGTGCCAGCAGTAGGCGGTATGATGGCTACACCTTC
. | . | TRBJ2-5 | TRBV30 | CAWSVQGQETQYF | TGTGCCTGGAGTGTACAGGGACAAGAGACCCAGTACTTC
once | TRBD1 | TRBJ2-1 | TRBV6-1 | CASRITGGSYNEQFF | TGTGCCAGCAGGATTACAGGGGGCTCCTACAATGAGCAGTTCTTC
. | TRBD2 | TRBJ2-1 | TRBV9 | CASSGRSSNEQFF | TGTGCCAGTAGCGGGAGGAGTAGCAATGAGCAGTTCTTC
. | . | TRBJ1-1 | TRBV2 | CASTIAGNTEAFF | TGTGCCAGCACCATAGCGGGGAACACTGAAGCTTTCTTT
. | . | TRBJ2-2 | TRBV7-3 | CASSLQAGVTGELFF | TGTGCCAGCAGCTTACAGGCAGGGGTCACCGGGGAGCTGTTTTTT
. | TRBD2 | TRBJ2-1 | TRBV5-8 | CASSEGTSGPYNEQFF | TGTGCCAGCAGCGAAGGGACTAGCGGACCTTACAATGAGCAGTTCTTC
once | . | TRBJ2-1 | TRBV10-3 | CAISESTGLYNEQFF | TGTGCCATCAGTGAGTCAACAGGTCTGTACAATGAGCAGTTCTTC
. | . | TRBJ1-3 | TRBV6-1 | CASISGDSSGNTIYF | TGTGCCAGCATTTCCGGGGATTCCTCTGGAAACACCATATATTTT
. | . | TRBJ1-4 | TRBV5-4 | CASSFTGNIVNEKLFF | TGTGCCAGCAGCTTTACAGGGAACATAGTTAATGAAAAACTGTTTTTT
. | TRBD1 | TRBJ1-1 | TRBV4-2 | CASSSTGDAKAFF | TGTGCCAGCAGCTCTACAGGGGACGCCAAAGCTTTCTTT
once | . | TRBJ2-1 | TRBV2 | CASSEGISYNEQFF | TGTGCCAGCAGTGAGGGCATCTCCTACAATGAGCAGTTCTTC
. | . | TRBJ2-6 | TRBV9 | CASSVGGLSGANVLTF | TGTGCCAGCAGCGTAGGGGGCCTCTCTGGGGCCAACGTCCTGACTTTC
. | TRBD1 | TRBJ1-2 | TRBV5-4 | CASSYLRGDGYTF | TGTGCCAGCAGCTACCTCAGGGGGGATGGCTACACCTTC
. | TRBD1 | TRBJ1-6 | TRBV9 | CASSPDRGAYNSPLHF | TGTGCCAGCAGCCCTGACAGGGGCGCCTATAATTCACCCCTCCACTTT
. | TRBD1 | TRBJ1-2 | TRBV5-1 | CASSSTRDSYGYTF | TGCGCCAGCAGCTCGACCCGGGACAGCTATGGCTACACCTTC
. | . | TRBJ1-2 | TRBV6-1 | CASRTDTGRYGYTF | TGTGCCAGCAGGACGGACACCGGAAGGTATGGCTACACCTTC
. | TRBD1 | TRBJ1-2 | TRBV13 | CASRGTGGLGYTF | TGTGCCAGCAGGGGAACAGGGGGCCTTGGCTACACCTTC
few | TRBD2 | TRBJ2-3 | TRBV9 | CASSVESSGYTDTQYF | TGTGCCAGCAGCGTAGAGTCTAGCGGTTACACAGATACGCAGTATTTT
. | . | TRBJ1-2 | TRBV19 | CASRNYRANYGYTF | TGTGCCAGTAGGAATTACAGGGCCAACTATGGCTACACCTTC
. | . | TRBJ2-5 | TRBV6-5 | CASRRGWDQETQYF | TGTGCCAGCAGGAGGGGGTGGGATCAAGAGACCCAGTACTTC
. | . | TRBJ2-2 | TRBV4-3 | CASSQGAANTGELFF | TGCGCCAGCAGCCAGGGAGCAGCGAACACCGGGGAGCTGTTTTTT
once | TRBD1 | TRBJ2-7 | TRBV14 | CASRGTGETYEQYF | TGTGCCAGCAGGGGGACAGGGGAAACCTACGAGCAGTACTTC
. | . | TRBJ1-4 | TRBV10-1 | CASSGGAVNEKLFF | TGCGCCAGCTCCGGAGGGGCTGTTAATGAAAAACTGTTTTTT
. | . | TRBJ2-2 | TRBV5-1 | CASSLAYSSGELFF | TGCGCCAGCAGCTTGGCCTATAGTAGCGGGGAGCTGTTTTTT
. | TRBD2 | TRBJ2-7 | TRBV27 | CASSPTSGSLGQYF | TGTGCCAGCAGTCCGACTAGCGGGAGCTTGGGGCAGTACTTC